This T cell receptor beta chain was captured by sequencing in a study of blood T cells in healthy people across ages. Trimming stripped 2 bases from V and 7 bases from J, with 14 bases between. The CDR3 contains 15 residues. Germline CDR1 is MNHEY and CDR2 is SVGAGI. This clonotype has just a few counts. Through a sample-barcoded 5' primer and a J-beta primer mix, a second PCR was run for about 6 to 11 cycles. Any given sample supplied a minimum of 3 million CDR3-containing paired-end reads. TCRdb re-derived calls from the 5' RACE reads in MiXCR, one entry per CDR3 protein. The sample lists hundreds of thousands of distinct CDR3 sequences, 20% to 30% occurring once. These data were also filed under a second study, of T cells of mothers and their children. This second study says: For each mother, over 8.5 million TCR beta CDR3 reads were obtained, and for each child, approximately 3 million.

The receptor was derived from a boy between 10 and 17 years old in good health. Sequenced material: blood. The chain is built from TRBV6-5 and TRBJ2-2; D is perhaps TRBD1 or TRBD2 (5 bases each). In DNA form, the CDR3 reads TGTGCCAGCAGTTACCCCGGGACCGGTGGCGGGGAGCTGTTTTTT. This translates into CASSYPGTGGGELFF.